This T cell receptor (beta chain) was profiled in a study of cytomegalovirus exposure and HLA in healthy donors. The PCR employed 60 Vbeta primers together with 13 Jbeta primers. Original processing methods: As a later analysis found, there were tens of millions of unique TCR beta chains, of which 8.5 million to 14 million were shared. Sequencing used immunoSEQ multiplex PCR; TCRdb keeps in-frame clones, though not all of them. The V and J calls and the clone size are those of that table, but D and trimming were determined from the DNA. The sample holds 120,000 to 150,000 clones; 75% to 85% are singletons and the top ten take around 3.1%. Trimming cost V 3 bases and J 11 bases; bases outside gene matches: 9. The CDR3 covers 13 residues. Germline CDR1 reads SEHNR; CDR2 reads FQNEAQ (reference sequence). Participants comprised healthy donors of bone marrow.

Sequencing was done on a sample of PBMCs. The chain joins TRBV7-9 to TRBJ2-5; 7 bases fit TRBD2. The receptor comes from a female donor in good health and CMV-seronegative. DNA of the CDR3: TGTGCCAGCAGCTTGGGCGCGGGAGCTCTACAGTACTTC. The encoded protein is CASSLGAGALQYF.